Following are 25 T cell receptor beta chains from one sample sequenced in a study of blood T cell repertoires in COVID-19. Sequenced by immunoSEQ multiplex PCR; TCRdb stores in-frame clones only, minus some. The repertoire includes 65,000 to 70,000 clones, about 80% of them detected once, and about 16% sits in the top ten. Specimen: peripheral blood. Receptor source: an elderly man with active COVID-19.

This chain joins TRBV7-2 and TRBJ2-1; TRBD1 matches 7 bases. Germline V CDR1 and CDR2: SGHTA, FQGNSA. Unmatched junction bases numbered 0, after V lost 3 bases and J lost 4 bases. This CDR3 region has 13 residues. The CDR3, as DNA: TGTGCCAGCAGCTTGGGACAGTACAATGAGCAGTTCTTC. As protein: CASSLGQYNEQFF.

V usage is TRBV9 and J usage is TRBJ2-7; 14 positions agree with TRBD2. The CDR3 has 15 amino acids. Germline V CDR1 and CDR2: SGDLS, YYNGEE. J gave up 6 bases and V 0 bases, and 2 bases lay outside the gene matches. The CDR3: CASSVDGTSGSEQYF. CDR3 in DNA: TGTGCCAGCAGCGTAGATGGGACTAGCGGGAGCGAGCAGTACTTC.

The gene calls are TRBV7-3 and TRBJ2-5, with 9 bases matching TRBD2. V trimming: 2 bases; J trimming: 5 bases; junction bases outside the gene matches: 3. CDR3 length: 14 residues. In germline, CDR1 is SGHTA, CDR2 FQGTGA. CDR3 DNA: TGTGCCAGCAGCTTAGCGGGGGGGCGTGAGACCCAGTACTTC. This codes for CASSLAGGRETQYF.

V gene TRBV7-2 combines with J gene TRBJ1-3, with no clear D. This CDR3 comprises 16 residues. The germline CDR1 and CDR2 sequences are SGHTA and FQGNSA. The V end lost 1 base, the J end lost 8 bases, and 18 bases lay between the germline ends. CDR3 nucleotide sequence: TGTGCCAGCAGCTTAGTTCCCCCCCCTACGAGAGACACCATATATTTT. It specifies CASSLVPPPTRDTIYF.

As to this clone: This same CDR3 is encoded by further DNA sequences in the sample. The V call is TRBV7-2, the J call TRBJ2-1; 8 positions agree with TRBD1. The V segment lost 6 bases and the J segment 3 bases; nucleotides outside the gene matches: 7. The CDR3 covers 15 residues. CDR1 SGHTA and CDR2 FQGNSA come from the germline V gene. The CDR3 DNA is TGTGCCAGCAGTCTCGGGACAGGCAGCTACAATGAGCAGTTCTTC. It encodes CASSLGTGSYNEQFF.

CDR3 residues: CASNAGVLPNQPQHF. In DNA form, the CDR3 reads TGTGCCAGCAATGCAGGGGTACTCCCGAATCAGCCCCAGCATTTT. The chain is built from TRBV6-5 and TRBJ1-5; the D gene is possibly TRBD1 (6 bases). From germline, CDR1 is MNHEY and CDR2 SVGAGI. V lost 7 bases and J 4 bases, leaving 17 bases between the germline ends. This CDR3 is 15 amino acids long.

There are a few counts of this clone. The chain combines TRBV11-2 with TRBJ2-3; 7 nucleotides line up with TRBD2. The J segment lost 3 bases and the V segment lost 1 base, leaving 1 base of the junction unmatched. The CDR3 contains 14 residues. Germline loops: CDR1 SGHAT, CDR2 FQNNGV. CDR3 nucleotides: TGTGCCAGCAGCTTAGCAGCGGGAACAGATACGCAGTATTTT. This translates into CASSLAAGTDTQYF.

This clone is termed medium-sized (0.01 to 0.1%). The chain's CDR3 is CASSFGKNQPQHF. DNA for the CDR3: TGCGCCAGCAGCTTCGGGAAGAATCAGCCCCAGCATTTT. The rearrangement uses TRBV5-1 and TRBJ1-5; D not resolved. V was pared by 2 bases and J by 4 bases, with 7 bases between. CDR1 and CDR2 (germline): SGHRS, YFSETQ. The CDR3 loop spans 13 amino acids.

The rearrangement links TRBV19 to TRBJ1-1, with 7 bases that match TRBD1. Per the germline V gene, CDR1 is LNHDA and CDR2 is SQIVND (reference sequence). CDR3 length: 16 residues. J gave up 1 base and V 10 bases, and 15 bases lay outside the gene matches. CDR3 DNA: TGTGCCACCCTGACCCCATGGGGACAGAAGAACACTGAAGCTTTCTTT. It translates to CATLTPWGQKNTEAFF.

The J gene is TRBJ2-5, the V gene TRBV5-1; 9 positions match TRBD2. The junction had 0 bases not matched to a gene; V was cut back by 0 bases and J by 0 bases. Germline CDR1 is SGHRS and CDR2 is YFSETQ. The CDR3 covers 15 residues. The CDR3 coding sequence is TGCGCCAGCAGCTTGGTAGCGGGGGACCAAGAGACCCAGTACTTC. This codes for CASSLVAGDQETQYF. The variable domain in full, with the rest retrieved from reference TRBV5-1 and TRBJ2-5, is KAGVTQTPRYLIKTRGQQVTLSCSPISGHRSVSWYQQTPGQGLQFLFEYFSETQRNKGNFPGRFSGRQFSNSRSEMNVSTLELGDSALYLCASSLVAGDQETQYFGPGTRLLVL.

This clone was recorded once. The chain uses TRBV15 and TRBJ2-3; TRBD1 matches 8 bases. In germline, CDR1 is LNHNV, CDR2 YYDKDF (reference sequence). The CDR3 spans 16 residues. Trimming at V came to 5 bases and at J to 0 bases, leaving 7 bases not matched to a gene. For the CDR3, the DNA is TGTGCCACCAGCCCTCGACAGGGGACAAGCACAGATACGCAGTATTTT. As protein: CATSPRQGTSTDTQYF.

This clone was seen once. The gene calls are TRBV9 and TRBJ2-1; TRBD1 is a possible D gene (6 bases). The CDR3 consists of 13 residues. Per the germline V gene, CDR1 is SGDLS and CDR2 is YYNGEE. Trimming stripped 4 bases from V and 4 bases from J, with 9 bases between. As DNA, the CDR3 is TGTGCCAGCAGCCCCGGACAGTACAATGAGCAGTTCTTC. It is translated as CASSPGQYNEQFF.

The J gene is TRBJ2-6, the V gene TRBV7-2, with 12 bases identical to TRBD2. Trimming cost V 3 bases and J 0 bases; bases outside gene matches: 0. Per germline, CDR1 SGHTA and CDR2 FQGNSA. There are 17 residues in the CDR3. For the CDR3, the DNA is TGTGCCAGCAGCTTGACTAGCGGGGGCTCTGGGGCCAACGTCCTGACTTTC. Its protein product is CASSLTSGGSGANVLTF.

The chain recombines TRBV29-1 with TRBJ1-2, with TRBD1 matching 9 bases. The CDR3 runs to 13 residues. Germline CDR1 SQVTM, CDR2 ANQGSEA. Trimming at V came to 6 bases and at J to 3 bases, leaving 5 bases not matched to a gene. The CDR3 here is CSVRDRVDYGYTF. CDR3 coding DNA: TGCAGCGTCCGGGACAGGGTGGACTATGGCTACACCTTC.

The chain recombines TRBV18 with TRBJ1-5, with no clear D. Germline lookup yields CDR1 KGHSH and CDR2 LQKENI. This CDR3 contains 13 residues. The V end lost 2 bases, the J end lost 4 bases, and 6 bases lay between the germline ends. The DNA of the CDR3 is TGTGCCAGCTCACCATCGGGAAATCAGCCCCAGCATTTT. Amino acids: CASSPSGNQPQHF.

This chain joins TRBV18 and TRBJ1-5, with 9 bases that match TRBD1. Per germline, CDR1 KGHSH and CDR2 LQKENI. With V trimmed by 5 bases and J by 2 bases, 4 bases remained unmatched. CDR3 length: 15 residues. CDR3 amino acids: CASSNTGGGNQPQHF. CDR3 sequence (DNA): TGTGCCAGCTCAAATACAGGGGGCGGCAATCAGCCCCAGCATTTT.

The V and J genes are TRBV12-5 and TRBJ2-1, with a weak D call TRBD1 (5 bases). This CDR3 spans 16 amino acids. V was pared by 3 bases and J by 5 bases, with 17 bases between. CDR1 and CDR2 (germline): LGHNT, FRNRAP. Here the CDR3 DNA reads TGTGCTAGTGGTTTTACCCCAACAGGCCGAGACAATGAGCAGTTCTTC. Its translation is CASGFTPTGRDNEQFF.

The V call is TRBV7-2, the J call TRBJ2-2; TRBD1 might be the D (5 bases). Germline V gives CDR1 SGHTA, CDR2 FQGNSA. V lost 4 bases to trimming and J lost 4 bases, with 22 bases between them. This CDR3 has 18 amino acids. This CDR3 reads CASSSPRLRGFGTGELFF. The CDR3 DNA sequence: TGTGCCAGCAGCTCCCCGAGGTTAAGGGGATTTGGCACCGGGGAGCTGTTTTTT.

The rearrangement links TRBV5-1 to TRBJ2-2; tentative D call: TRBD1 (5 bases). CDR3 length equals 13 residues. V lost 5 bases to trimming and J lost 5 bases, with 10 bases between them. Germline V gene lookup returns CDR1 SGHRS and CDR2 YFSETQ. The CDR3 DNA is TGCGCCAGCAGGCCCCAGGGTACCGGGGAGCTGTTTTTT. Protein: CASRPQGTGELFF.

This rearrangement joins TRBV6-1 to TRBJ2-2; D not certain. Per the germline V gene, CDR1 is MNHNS and CDR2 is SASEGT. This CDR3 is built from 15 residues. Deletions cut 1 base from V and 4 bases from J, with 10 bases between. The CDR3 DNA reads TGTGCCAGCAGTGAAGTGAGTGTGAGCACCGGGGAGCTGTTTTTT. Translation: CASSEVSVSTGELFF.

The gene calls are TRBV3-1 (or the pseudogene TRBV3-2) and TRBJ1-1, with D tentatively TRBD1 (5 bases). The CDR3 covers 15 residues. Looked up from germline, CDR1 is LGHDT and CDR2 is YNNKEL (reference sequence). V shed 1 base and J shed 1 base, with 10 bases lying between them. The CDR3 coding sequence is TGTGCCAGCAGCCAAGTCCCAGGGAAGAACACTGAAGCTTTCTTT. Its translation: CASSQVPGKNTEAFF.

The DNA for the CDR3 is TGTGCCAGCAGCAAGGGACTACATGAAGCAGATACGCAGTATTTT. Translating it yields CASSKGLHEADTQYF. V usage is TRBV11-1 and J usage is TRBJ2-3; 7 bases fit TRBD2. Germline CDR1 reads SGHAT; CDR2 reads FQDESV (reference sequence). The V and J ends lost 5 bases and 4 bases, in that order; junction bases with no gene match: 9. This CDR3 spans 15 amino acids.

This rearrangement joins TRBV14 to TRBJ1-2; a weak D match, TRBD1 (6 bases). V lost 7 bases, J lost 6 bases, and 18 bases lay in between. Germline CDR1 reads SGHDN; CDR2 reads FVKESK. CDR3 length equals 14 residues. For the CDR3, the DNA is TGTGCCAGCAAACCGCAAGGGGGGGCGCATGGCTACACCTTC. This gives the protein CASKPQGGAHGYTF.

About this clone itself: This CDR3 is also generated by other DNA sequences in the sample. This sequence joins TRBV18 and TRBJ2-2, with D possibly matching TRBD2 (5 bases). Trimming shortened V by 2 bases and J by 6 bases, and 7 bases separated the two germline ends. Germline lookup yields CDR1 KGHSH and CDR2 LQKENI. The CDR3 loop spans 13 amino acids. CDR3: CASSPAGAGELFF. The CDR3 coding sequence is TGTGCCAGCTCACCAGCCGGGGCCGGGGAGCTGTTTTTT. Variable domain in full (rest from reference TRBV18 and TRBJ2-2): NAGVMQNPRHLVRRRGQEARLRCSPMKGHSHVYWYRQLPEEGLKFMVYLQKENIIDESGMPKERFSAEFPKEGPSILRIQQVVRGDSAAYFCASSPAGAGELFFGEGSRLTVL.

This CDR3 reads CASSISPGVSYEQYF. Written as DNA, the CDR3 is TGTGCCAGTAGTATTTCCCCCGGGGTCTCCTACGAGCAGTACTTC. The J gene is TRBJ2-7, the V gene TRBV19; D is perhaps TRBD2 (5 bases). Germline lookup yields CDR1 LNHDA and CDR2 SQIVND (reference sequence). V gave up 3 bases and J gave up 0 bases, with 12 bases separating them. CDR3 length: 15 residues.